The rows below give T cell receptor beta chains drawn from one sample of a study of blood T cell repertoires in COVID-19. Assay: immunoSEQ multiplex PCR; the TCRdb copy retains only in-frame clones and omits some. The top ten clones hold about 5.2% of a sample with about 50,000 clones, around 83% of them seen once. Sequencing input: peripheral blood. These receptors were obtained from a human donor in a cohort sampled during active COVID-19. Both conserved end residues are part of each CDR3. Each record gives: clone size, D gene, J gene, V gene, CDR3 protein, CDR3 DNA. The D gene is left open where the match is weak. Expanded clones get a size class; other rows say once, few or many, or leave the size out.

>-|-|TRBJ1-1|TRBV9
CASSPRERNTEAFF
TGTGCCAGCAGCCCCCGGGAGAGGAACACTGAAGCTTTCTTT
>-|-|TRBJ2-7|TRBV5-1
CASSLSGIGYEQYF
TGCGCCAGCAGCTTGTCCGGGATCGGCTACGAGCAGTACTTC
>-|TRBD2|TRBJ2-1|TRBV10-3
CAAQTSGYNEQFF
TGTGCCGCCCAAACTAGCGGATACAATGAGCAGTTCTTC
>-|-|TRBJ2-2|TRBV4-1
CASSRWAGNTGELFF
TGCGCCAGCAGCCGCTGGGCGGGCAACACCGGGGAGCTGTTTTTT
>-|TRBD1|TRBJ1-2|TRBV7-9
CASSSGTASWRGDGYTF
TGTGCCAGCAGCTCGGGGACAGCAAGCTGGAGGGGCGATGGCTACACCTTC
>-|-|TRBJ2-7|TRBV18
CASSPNQGPLEQYF
TGTGCCAGCTCACCAAACCAGGGCCCGCTCGAGCAGTACTTC
>once|TRBD2|TRBJ2-2|TRBV30
CAYHRRGGSSGELFF
TGTGCCTACCACCGGCGGGGGGGGAGTAGTGGGGAGCTGTTTTTT
>-|TRBD2|TRBJ2-1|TRBV5-1
CASSLAGTSISNEQFF
TGCGCCAGCAGCTTGGCAGGGACTAGTATATCCAATGAGCAGTTCTTC
>-|-|TRBJ1-3|TRBV6-6
CASSAQVSSGNTIYF
TGTGCCAGCAGTGCACAGGTTAGCTCTGGAAACACCATATATTTT
>once|-|TRBJ2-7|TRBV6-5
CASSYSGLSYEQYF
TGTGCCAGCAGTTACTCTGGACTTTCCTACGAGCAGTACTTC
>-|-|TRBJ2-7|TRBV11-2
CASSRAESYEQYF
TGTGCCAGCAGCCGTGCGGAATCCTACGAGCAGTACTTC
>-|-|TRBJ2-3|TRBV30
CAWVDRKGTDTQYF
TGTGCCTGGGTGGACAGAAAGGGCACAGATACGCAGTATTTT
>-|TRBD1|TRBJ2-7|TRBV18
CASSLLDRGLYEQYF
TGTGCCAGCTCACTCCTCGACAGGGGACTCTACGAGCAGTACTTC
>-|TRBD2|TRBJ2-1|TRBV13
CASSRPPGLALSIEQFF
TGTGCCAGCAGCCGCCCCCCGGGACTAGCTTTAAGTATTGAGCAGTTCTTC
>-|-|TRBJ2-3|TRBV6-5
CASTPYRASQYF
TGTGCCAGCACACCATACAGGGCTTCGCAGTATTTT
>-|-|TRBJ2-7|TRBV15
CATSRAFSYEQYF
TGTGCCACCAGCAGAGCGTTCTCCTACGAGCAGTACTTC
>-|-|TRBJ2-5|TRBV9
CASSADQETQYF
TGTGCCAGCAGCGCAGATCAAGAGACCCAGTACTTC
>-|TRBD1|TRBJ1-4|TRBV7-8
CASSRDRREKLFF
TGTGCCAGCAGCCGGGACAGGAGGGAAAAACTGTTTTTT
>-|TRBD1|TRBJ2-1|TRBV6-6
CASIEQGRSYNEQFF
TGTGCCAGCATAGAACAGGGGCGATCCTACAATGAGCAGTTCTTC
>-|-|TRBJ2-7|TRBV5-4
CASSAPGLWEQYF
TGTGCCAGCAGCGCACCGGGACTGTGGGAGCAGTACTTC
>-|TRBD2|TRBJ2-3|TRBV9
CASSAPGGSTDTQYF
TGTGCCAGCAGCGCCCCGGGAGGGAGCACAGATACGCAGTATTTT
>-|TRBD2|TRBJ2-3|TRBV9
CASSVGGLAGLTDTQYF
TGTGCCAGCAGCGTAGGTGGACTAGCGGGACTCACAGATACGCAGTATTTT
>-|-|TRBJ1-1|TRBV24-1
CATSDFGSRAFF
TGTGCCACCAGTGATTTCGGGTCAAGGGCTTTCTTT
>medium-sized|TRBD2|TRBJ2-3|TRBV6-2/TRBV6-3
CASSYSPSGGGTDTQYF
TGTGCCAGCAGTTACTCCCCTAGCGGGGGGGGGACAGATACGCAGTATTTT
>-|TRBD1|TRBJ2-7|TRBV7-9
CASSLEGQGAYEQYF
TGTGCCAGCAGCTTAGAAGGACAGGGGGCCTACGAGCAGTACTTC
>once|TRBD2|TRBJ2-2|TRBV6-4
CASSAGRTGELFF
TGTGCCAGCTCAGCGGGAAGGACCGGGGAGCTGTTTTTT
>-|TRBD1|TRBJ1-5|TRBV7-8
CASSPGQGAYSNQPQHF
TGTGCCAGCAGCCCCGGACAGGGGGCATATAGCAATCAGCCCCAGCATTTT
>medium-sized|-|TRBJ2-7|TRBV6-2/TRBV6-3
CASSYGQDSSYEQYF
TGTGCCAGCAGTTACGGGCAGGACAGCTCCTACGAGCAGTACTTC